This record covers a single T cell receptor (beta chain). The data were taken from a study of T-cell reconstitution after alpha-beta-depleted transplantation in children. Preparing the TCRbeta library involved the use of unique molecular identifiers. TCRdb analysed the PCR reads with MiXCR anew, one entry per CDR3 protein. Seen here are hundreds of thousands of distinct CDR3 sequences, more than 9% observed once, and the top ten hold around 4%. The material was PBMCs from the stem cell graft donor, obtained from the stem cell graft. The TCR comes from a human donor who donated a stem cell graft to a child with acute myeloid leukemia.

This CDR3 is CASSYLTSGSGNEQFF. The CDR3 DNA follows: TGTGCCAGCAGTTATTTGACTAGCGGGAGTGGAAATGAGCAGTTCTTC. The rearrangement links TRBV6-2 or TRBV6-3 to TRBJ2-1, with 12 bases lining up with TRBD2. CDR1 and CDR2 from the germline V gene are MNHEY and SVGEGT. The CDR3 length is 16 residues. J was trimmed by 7 bases and V by 3 bases; bases with no gene match: 7.